This T cell receptor (beta chain) was identified during a study of cytomegalovirus exposure and HLA in healthy donors. For the study at large: Falling in the Caucasian-associated ancestry cluster were approximately 84% of under 500 genotyped donors.

Study observations and caveats: In a later analysis, at a false discovery rate of 0.05, 16,951 TCR beta sequences were associated with HLA alleles.

CDR1 and CDR2 from the germline V gene are SGHDN and FVKESK. V gave up 4 bases and J gave up 8 bases; unmatched junction bases: 7. This CDR3 has 14 amino acids. With respect to this clone: Its target is unknown.

Vbeta (60) and Jbeta (13) primers were used in the PCR. Profiling relied on immunoSEQ multiplex PCR, and the TCRdb table lists in-frame clones only, not all of them. The sample has some 200,000 clones; around 83% are singletons. This TCR was recovered from a woman between 18 and 30 years old in good health and CMV-seronegative. The sequenced sample was PBMCs. V and J are TRBV14 and TRBJ2-3; 9 nucleotides match TRBD2. CDR3 nucleotides: TGTGCCAGCAGCCTAGCGGGAGCCTCGGGTACGCAGTATTTT. Its translation: CASSLAGASGTQYF.